These T cell receptor beta chains were read from a single sample in a study of cytomegalovirus exposure and HLA in healthy donors. Sequencing was performed with immunoSEQ multiplex PCR; in TCRdb, only in-frame clones are kept and a portion is missing. The sample has 200,000 or so clones, 87% seen once. Material for sequencing was PBMCs. These receptors all stem from a young woman in good health and CMV-seropositive. Each CDR3 is given with its conserved first and last residue. Fields, in order: J gene, D gene, V gene, clone size, CDR3 DNA, CDR3 protein. The D gene is left open where the match is weak. Clone sizes are given selectively: once, few, many, or a class where the clone is expanded.

TRBJ2-7,-,TRBV2,-,TGTGCCAGCAGCACTAACCAGTACCCAAGCTCCTACGAGCAGTACTTC,CASSTNQYPSSYEQYF
TRBJ2-7,TRBD2,TRBV9,-,TGTGCCAGCAGCGGAGGGACTAGCGGGGCGGGCTACGAGCAGTACTTC,CASSGGTSGAGYEQYF
TRBJ1-1,-,TRBV29-1,-,TGCAGCGTTGACGGGTCGCTGTTTGAAGCTTTCTTT,CSVDGSLFEAFF
TRBJ2-7,-,TRBV11-2,-,TGTGCCAGCAGCAGGGACACCTCTCGGGAGCAGTACTTC,CASSRDTSREQYF
TRBJ2-1,TRBD1,TRBV18,-,TGTGCCAGCTCACCGGCAACAGGGGGAAATGAGCAGTTCTTC,CASSPATGGNEQFF
TRBJ2-3,TRBD2,TRBV5-1,-,TGCGCCATCCCCCACCGGGACTATCGAACAGATACGCAGTATTTT,CAIPHRDYRTDTQYF
TRBJ2-1,TRBD2,TRBV27,once,TGTGCCAGCAGTTCCTTAGCGGGAGTGGGGTACAATGAGCAGTTCTTC,CASSSLAGVGYNEQFF
TRBJ1-2,-,TRBV4-1,-,TGCGCCAGCAGGAGGGGAGGGGGTAACTATGGCTACACCTTC,CASRRGGGNYGYTF
TRBJ2-7,-,TRBV9,-,TGTGCCAGCAGCGTAGTCCCCTACGGCGAGCAGTACTTC,CASSVVPYGEQYF
TRBJ1-4,-,TRBV5-1,-,TGCGCCAGCAGCCGCCCGACGGGACCGGCGGGAGAAAAACTGTTTTTT,CASSRPTGPAGEKLFF
TRBJ1-2,TRBD1,TRBV29-1,-,TGCAGCGCTGAACTCCAGGGACAGTCGAGTGGCTACACCTTC,CSAELQGQSSGYTF